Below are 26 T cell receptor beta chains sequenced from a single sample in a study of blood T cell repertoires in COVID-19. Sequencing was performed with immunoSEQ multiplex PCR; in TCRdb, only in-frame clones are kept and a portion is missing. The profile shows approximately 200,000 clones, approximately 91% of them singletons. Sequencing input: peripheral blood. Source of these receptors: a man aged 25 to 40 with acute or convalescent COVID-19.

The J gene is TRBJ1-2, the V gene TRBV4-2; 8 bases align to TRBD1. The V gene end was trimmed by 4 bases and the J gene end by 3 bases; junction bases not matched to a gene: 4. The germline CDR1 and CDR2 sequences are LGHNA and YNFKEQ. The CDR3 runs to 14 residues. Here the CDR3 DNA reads TGTGCCAGCAGCCCCCAACAGGGGGACTATGGCTACACCTTC. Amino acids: CASSPQQGDYGYTF.

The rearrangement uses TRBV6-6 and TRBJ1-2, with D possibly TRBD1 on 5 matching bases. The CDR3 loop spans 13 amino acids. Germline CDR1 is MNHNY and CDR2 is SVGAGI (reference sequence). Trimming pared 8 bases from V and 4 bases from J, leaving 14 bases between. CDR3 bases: TGTGCCAGCGGTAAAGGAGGGGTCTATGGCTACACCTTC. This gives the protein CASGKGGVYGYTF.

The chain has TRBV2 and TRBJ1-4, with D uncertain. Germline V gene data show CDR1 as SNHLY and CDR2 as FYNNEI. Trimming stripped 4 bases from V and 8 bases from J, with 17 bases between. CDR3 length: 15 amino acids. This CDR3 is CASSGPRSEEEKLFF. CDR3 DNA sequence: TGTGCCAGCAGTGGTCCTCGAAGTGAGGAGGAAAAACTGTTTTTT. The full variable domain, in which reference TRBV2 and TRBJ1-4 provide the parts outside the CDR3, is EPEVTQTPSHQVTQMGQEVILRCVPISNHLYFYWYRQILGQKVEFLVSFYNNEISEKSEIFDDQFSVERPDGSNFTLKIRSTKLEDSAMYFCASSGPRSEEEKLFFGSGTQLSVL.

CDR3 sequence (DNA): TGTGCCAGCAGTACCCGGGACTTGGGCTACACCTTC. This encodes CASSTRDLGYTF. This chain joins TRBV12-3 or TRBV12-4 and TRBJ1-2, with a possible D match to TRBD1 (5 bases). CDR3 size: 12 residues. The V end was cut by 5 bases, the J end by 8 bases, with 12 bases between.

DNA of the CDR3: TGTGCCAGCAGCCGACTCGGGGGGAGCTCCTACAATGAGCAGTTCTTC. As protein: CASSRLGGSSYNEQFF. The rearrangement uses TRBV5-4 and TRBJ2-1, with TRBD2 matching over 7 bases. The junction had 7 bases not matched to a gene; V was cut back by 4 bases and J by 0 bases. This CDR3 has 16 amino acids. Germline loops: CDR1 SGHNT, CDR2 YYREEE (reference sequence).

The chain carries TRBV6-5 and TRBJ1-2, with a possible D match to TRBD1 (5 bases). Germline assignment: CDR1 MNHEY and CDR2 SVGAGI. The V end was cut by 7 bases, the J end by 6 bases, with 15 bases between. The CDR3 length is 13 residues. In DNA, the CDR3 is TGTGCCAGCACGCTATTGACAGTACATGGCTACACCTTC. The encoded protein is CASTLLTVHGYTF.

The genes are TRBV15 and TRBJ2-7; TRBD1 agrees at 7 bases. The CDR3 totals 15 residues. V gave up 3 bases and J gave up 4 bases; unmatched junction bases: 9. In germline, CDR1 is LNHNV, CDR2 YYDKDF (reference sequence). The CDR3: CATSRGVGQTYEQYF. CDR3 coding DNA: TGTGCCACCAGCAGGGGGGTGGGACAGACTTACGAGCAGTACTTC.

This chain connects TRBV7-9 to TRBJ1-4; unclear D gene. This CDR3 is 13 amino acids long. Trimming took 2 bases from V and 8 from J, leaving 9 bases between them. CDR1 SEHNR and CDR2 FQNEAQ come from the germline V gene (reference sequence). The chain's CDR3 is CASSLSTGEKLFF. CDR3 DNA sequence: TGTGCCAGCAGCTTATCTACGGGAGAAAAACTGTTTTTT.

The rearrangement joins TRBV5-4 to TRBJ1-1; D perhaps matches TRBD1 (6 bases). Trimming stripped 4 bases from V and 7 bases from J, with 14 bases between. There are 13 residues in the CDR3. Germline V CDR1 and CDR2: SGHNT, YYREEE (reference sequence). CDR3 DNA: TGTGCCAGCAGCCAGACAAACAGGGATGAAGCTTTCTTT. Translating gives CASSQTNRDEAFF.

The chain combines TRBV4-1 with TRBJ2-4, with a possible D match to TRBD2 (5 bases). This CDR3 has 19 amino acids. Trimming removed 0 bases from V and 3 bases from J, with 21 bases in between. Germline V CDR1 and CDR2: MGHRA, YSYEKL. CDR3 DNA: TGCGCCAGCAGCCAAGAACCAGGAGTGTTCGGAGGTGACAAAAACATTCAGTACTTC. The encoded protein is CASSQEPGVFGGDKNIQYF.

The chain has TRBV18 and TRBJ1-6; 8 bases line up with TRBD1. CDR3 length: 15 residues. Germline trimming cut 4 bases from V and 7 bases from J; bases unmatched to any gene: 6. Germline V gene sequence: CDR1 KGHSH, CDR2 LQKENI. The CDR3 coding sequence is TGTGCCAGCTCACTTGGGCAGGGGGCGAATTCACCCCTCCACTTT. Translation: CASSLGQGANSPLHF.

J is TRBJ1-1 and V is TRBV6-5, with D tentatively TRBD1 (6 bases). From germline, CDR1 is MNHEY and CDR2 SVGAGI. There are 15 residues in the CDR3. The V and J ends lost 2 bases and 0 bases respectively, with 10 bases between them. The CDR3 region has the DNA TGTGCCAGCAGTTACCAGGGGTCGGTGAACACTGAAGCTTTCTTT. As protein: CASSYQGSVNTEAFF.

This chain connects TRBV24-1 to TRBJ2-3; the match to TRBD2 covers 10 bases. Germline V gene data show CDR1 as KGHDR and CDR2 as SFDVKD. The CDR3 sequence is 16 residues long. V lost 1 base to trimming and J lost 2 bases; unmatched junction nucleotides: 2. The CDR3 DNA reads TGTGCCACCAGTGATTTTACTAGCGGGACCACAGATACGCAGTATTTT. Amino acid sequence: CATSDFTSGTTDTQYF.

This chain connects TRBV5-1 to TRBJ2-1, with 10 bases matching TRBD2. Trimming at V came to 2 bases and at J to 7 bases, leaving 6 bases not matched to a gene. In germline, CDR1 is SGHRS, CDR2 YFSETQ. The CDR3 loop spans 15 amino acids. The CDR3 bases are TGCGCCAGCAGCTTAAGCGGGGGGGCCGGGAATGAGCAGTTCTTC. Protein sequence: CASSLSGGAGNEQFF.

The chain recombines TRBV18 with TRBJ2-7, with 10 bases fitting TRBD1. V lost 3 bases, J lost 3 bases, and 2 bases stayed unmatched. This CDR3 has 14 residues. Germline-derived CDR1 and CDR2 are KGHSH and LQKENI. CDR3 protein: CASSPGQGIYEQYF. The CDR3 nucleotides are TGTGCCAGCTCACCGGGACAGGGGATCTACGAGCAGTACTTC.

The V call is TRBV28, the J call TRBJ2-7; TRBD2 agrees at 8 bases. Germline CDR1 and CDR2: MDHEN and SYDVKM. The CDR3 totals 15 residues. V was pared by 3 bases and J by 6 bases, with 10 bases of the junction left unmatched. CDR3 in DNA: TGTGCCAGCAGTTTCGAGGGACTAGTACATCTCGAGCAGTACTTC. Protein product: CASSFEGLVHLEQYF.

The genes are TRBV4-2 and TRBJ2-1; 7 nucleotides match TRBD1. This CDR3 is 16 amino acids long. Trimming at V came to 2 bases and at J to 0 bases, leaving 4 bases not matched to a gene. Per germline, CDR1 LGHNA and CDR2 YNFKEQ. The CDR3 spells CASSQSTGYSYNEQFF. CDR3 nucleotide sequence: TGTGCCAGCAGCCAATCGACAGGGTACTCCTACAATGAGCAGTTCTTC.

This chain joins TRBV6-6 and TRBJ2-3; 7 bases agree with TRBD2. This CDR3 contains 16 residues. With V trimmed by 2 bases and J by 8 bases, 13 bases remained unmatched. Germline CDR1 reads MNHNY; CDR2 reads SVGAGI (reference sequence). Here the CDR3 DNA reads TGTGCCAGCAGTTACGTCCAGCGGGACCCCCGGGGTACGCAGTATTTT. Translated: CASSYVQRDPRGTQYF.

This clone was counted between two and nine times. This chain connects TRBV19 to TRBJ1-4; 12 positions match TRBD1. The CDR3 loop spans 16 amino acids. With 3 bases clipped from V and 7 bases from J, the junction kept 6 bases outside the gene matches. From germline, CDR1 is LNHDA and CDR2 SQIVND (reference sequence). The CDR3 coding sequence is TGTGCCAGTAGTATGGGACAGGGGGCGTATGGTGAAAAACTGTTTTTT. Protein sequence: CASSMGQGAYGEKLFF.

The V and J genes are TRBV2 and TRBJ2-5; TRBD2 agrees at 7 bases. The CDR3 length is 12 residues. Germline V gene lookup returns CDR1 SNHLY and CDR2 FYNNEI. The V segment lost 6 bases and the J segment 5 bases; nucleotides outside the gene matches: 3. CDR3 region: CASRGGSETQYF. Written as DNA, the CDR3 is TGTGCCAGCAGAGGCGGGAGCGAGACCCAGTACTTC.

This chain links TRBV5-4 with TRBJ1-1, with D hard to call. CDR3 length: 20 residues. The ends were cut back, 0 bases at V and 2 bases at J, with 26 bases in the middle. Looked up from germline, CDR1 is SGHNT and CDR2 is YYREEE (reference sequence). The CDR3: CASSLVFGAGSGTVNTEAFF. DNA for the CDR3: TGTGCCAGCAGCTTGGTTTTCGGCGCCGGATCGGGAACAGTAAACACTGAAGCTTTCTTT.

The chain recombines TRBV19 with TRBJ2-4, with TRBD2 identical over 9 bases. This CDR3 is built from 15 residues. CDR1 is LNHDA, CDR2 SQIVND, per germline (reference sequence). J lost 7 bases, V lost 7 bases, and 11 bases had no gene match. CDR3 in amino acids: CASMALRAGGNIQYF. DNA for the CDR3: TGTGCCAGTATGGCTTTGAGGGCGGGGGGGAACATTCAGTACTTC.

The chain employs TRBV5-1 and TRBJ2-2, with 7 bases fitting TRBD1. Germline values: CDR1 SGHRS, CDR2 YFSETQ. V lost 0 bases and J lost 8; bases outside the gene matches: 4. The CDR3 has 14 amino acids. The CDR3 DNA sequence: TGCGCCAGCAGCTTGGGACAGGGAGTGGGGGAGCTGTTTTTT. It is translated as CASSLGQGVGELFF.

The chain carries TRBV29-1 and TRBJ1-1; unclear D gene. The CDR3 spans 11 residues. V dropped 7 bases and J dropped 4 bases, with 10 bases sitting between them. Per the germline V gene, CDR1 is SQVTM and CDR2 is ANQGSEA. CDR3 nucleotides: TGCAGCGGGCAGGACTTCACTGAAGCTTTCTTT. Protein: CSGQDFTEAFF.

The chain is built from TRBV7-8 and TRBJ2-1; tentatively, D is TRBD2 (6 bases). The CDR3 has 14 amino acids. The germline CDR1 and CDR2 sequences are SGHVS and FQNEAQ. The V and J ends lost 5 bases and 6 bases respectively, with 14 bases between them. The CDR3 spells CASSPIRLGNEQFF. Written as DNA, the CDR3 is TGTGCCAGCAGCCCAATACGACTAGGCAATGAGCAGTTCTTC. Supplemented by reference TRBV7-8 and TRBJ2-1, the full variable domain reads GAGVSQSPRYKVAKRGQDVALRCDPISGHVSLFWYQQALGQGPEFLTYFQNEAQLDKSGLPSDRFFAERPEGSVSTLKIQRTQQEDSAVYLCASSPIRLGNEQFFGPGTRLTVL.

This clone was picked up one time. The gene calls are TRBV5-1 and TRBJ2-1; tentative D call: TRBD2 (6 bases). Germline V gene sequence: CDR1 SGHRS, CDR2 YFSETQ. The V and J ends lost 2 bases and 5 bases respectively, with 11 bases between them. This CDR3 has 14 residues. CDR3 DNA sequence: TGCGCCAGCAGCTTAACTAGCACGAACAATGAGCAGTTCTTC. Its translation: CASSLTSTNNEQFF. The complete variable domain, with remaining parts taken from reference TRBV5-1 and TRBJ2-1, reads KAGVTQTPRYLIKTRGQQVTLSCSPISGHRSVSWYQQTPGQGLQFLFEYFSETQRNKGNFPGRFSGRQFSNSRSEMNVSTLELGDSALYLCASSLTSTNNEQFFGPGTRLTVL.